The source of this T cell receptor (beta chain) is a study of Ad26.COV2.S vaccination and SARS-CoV-2 variants. CDR3 size: 13 residues. The V end lost 1 base, the J end lost 3 bases, and 7 bases lay between the germline ends. CDR1 and CDR2 (germline): SGHAT, FQNNGV. The method was immunoSEQ multiplex PCR; TCRdb's version includes in-frame clones alone and lacks a portion of them. The sample yields 500,000 or so clones, 87% seen once. Treatment noted: 15 to 20 received Ad26.COV2.S at low or high dose, single or two shots; five or six received placebo; per-sample allocation not given. Specimens were obtained on day 63 following the first vaccine or placebo injection.

The chain couples TRBV11-2 to TRBJ2-7; D is unclear. This receptor was obtained from a person aged 18-60 years who received the Ad26.COV2.S COVID-19 vaccine or a placebo. Sequences were derived from peripheral blood, sampled in a trial of Ad26.COV2.S vaccine versus placebo. CDR3 sequence: CASSLGSLYEQYF. The CDR3 DNA is TGTGCCAGCAGCTTAGGCAGTCTCTACGAGCAGTACTTC.